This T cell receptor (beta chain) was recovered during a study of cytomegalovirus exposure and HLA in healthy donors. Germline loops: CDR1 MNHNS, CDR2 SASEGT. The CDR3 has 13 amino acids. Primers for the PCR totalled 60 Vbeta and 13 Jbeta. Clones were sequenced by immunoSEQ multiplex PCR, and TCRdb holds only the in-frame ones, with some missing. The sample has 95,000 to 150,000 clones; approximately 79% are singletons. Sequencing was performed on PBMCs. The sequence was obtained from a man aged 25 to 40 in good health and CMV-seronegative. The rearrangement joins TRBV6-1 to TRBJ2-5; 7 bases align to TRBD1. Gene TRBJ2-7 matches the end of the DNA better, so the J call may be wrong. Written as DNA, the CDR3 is TGTGCCAGCTCAGACAGGGACGGCGGCGAGCAGTACTTC. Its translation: CASSDRDGGEQYF.